A selection of T cell receptor beta chains follows, all from one sample in a study of cytomegalovirus exposure and HLA in healthy donors. Measured with immunoSEQ multiplex PCR; TCRdb has only the in-frame clones, and not every one. The top ten clones hold about 5% of a sample with about 97,000 clones, around 85% of them seen once. Sequenced input: PBMCs. Receptors originate from a man aged 35 to 55 in good health and CMV-seropositive. The CDR3 runs from the conserved cysteine through the conserved F or W. D genes are given only for firm matches. Size tells how often a clone was seen (once, few, many) or the class of an expanded clone, and some rows leave it out.

J | size | D | V | CDR3 | DNA
TRBJ2-1 | NA | TRBD2 | TRBV11-3 | CASSRRGLADSYNEQFF | TGTGCCAGCAGCCGGCGGGGACTAGCGGATTCCTACAATGAGCAGTTCTTC
TRBJ1-1 | NA | TRBD1 | TRBV29-1 | CSVATGGDTEAFF | TGCAGCGTCGCCACAGGGGGGGACACTGAAGCTTTCTTT
TRBJ2-3 | once | TRBD2 | TRBV11-2 | CASSYLAGGLTDTQYF | TGTGCCAGCAGCTACCTAGCGGGGGGCCTCACAGATACGCAGTATTTT
TRBJ2-1 | NA | TRBD2 | TRBV6-1 | CASSGLAGGRRSYNEQFF | TGTGCCAGCAGTGGACTAGCGGGAGGGAGACGGTCCTACAATGAGCAGTTCTTC
TRBJ2-1 | NA | NA | TRBV14 | CASSQAFLYNEQFF | TGTGCCAGCAGCCAAGCTTTTCTCTACAATGAGCAGTTCTTC
TRBJ1-5 | NA | NA | TRBV19 | CASSIQGTSNQPQHF | TGTGCCAGTAGTATCCAGGGGACGAGCAATCAGCCCCAACATTTT
TRBJ2-5 | once | NA | TRBV4-1 | CASSQVPGVGSETQYF | TGCGCCAGCAGCCAAGTCCCGGGTGTAGGGAGCGAGACCCAGTACTTC
TRBJ1-6 | NA | NA | TRBV19 | CASSSNVILNSPLHF | TGTGCCAGTAGCTCAAATGTAATACTCAATTCACCCCTCCACTTT
TRBJ2-1 | NA | NA | TRBV18 | CASSGDIGNEQFF | TGTGCCAGCTCCGGGGACATTGGGAATGAGCAGTTCTTC
TRBJ2-5 | NA | TRBD1 | TRBV7-6 | CASSSRDRGLETQYF | TGTGCCAGCAGCTCCCGGGACAGGGGGCTTGAGACCCAGTACTTC
TRBJ2-5 | NA | TRBD2 | TRBV27 | CASSPKREWETQYF | TGTGCCAGCAGTCCTAAGCGGGAGTGGGAGACCCAGTACTTC
TRBJ2-5 | NA | NA | TRBV19 | CASSRADTGSLGTQYF | TGTGCCAGTAGCAGAGCCGATACAGGGTCCCTTGGGACCCAGTACTTC
TRBJ2-7 | NA | NA | TRBV6-1 | CASKTAYEQYF | TGTGCCAGCAAGACAGCCTACGAGCAGTACTTC
TRBJ2-5 | NA | NA | TRBV2 | CASSESLSEGRLKSTQYF | TGTGCCAGCAGTGAATCACTAAGTGAGGGCAGGTTAAAGTCGACCCAGTACTTC
TRBJ2-5 | NA | NA | TRBV5-1 | CASREGARETQYF | TGCGCCAGCAGAGAGGGTGCGCGGGAGACCCAGTACTTC
TRBJ2-2 | NA | NA | TRBV10-3 | CAINGALNTGELFF | TGTGCCATCAATGGGGCATTGAACACCGGGGAGCTGTTTTTT
TRBJ2-5 | NA | NA | TRBV15 | CATSRQGGQTQYF | TGTGCCACCAGCAGACAGGGTGGGCAGACCCAGTACTTC
TRBJ2-3 | NA | NA | TRBV6-1 | CASSVDTQYF | TGTGCCAGTTCGGTAGATACGCAGTATTTT
TRBJ2-3 | NA | TRBD2 | TRBV10-3 | CAIRTAGGIGTDTQYF | TGTGCCATCAGGACAGCGGGGGGTATTGGGACAGATACGCAGTATTTT
TRBJ1-3 | NA | TRBD1 | TRBV18 | CASSPGQGNTIYF | TGTGCCAGCTCCCCGGGACAGGGAAACACCATATATTTT
TRBJ2-1 | NA | NA | TRBV5-1 | CASSLGQQYNEQFF | TGCGCCAGCAGCTTGGGACAGCAATACAATGAGCAGTTCTTC
TRBJ1-2 | few | NA | TRBV2 | CASRDFGYTF | TGTGCCAGCAGAGACTTTGGCTACACCTTC
TRBJ2-3 | NA | TRBD1 | TRBV29-1 | CSVSQGAVTDTQYF | TGCAGCGTCTCCCAGGGGGCGGTGACAGATACGCAGTATTTT
TRBJ1-1 | NA | NA | TRBV6-5 | CASRRVGTEAFF | TGTGCCAGCCGGAGAGTAGGAACTGAAGCTTTCTTT
TRBJ2-7 | NA | TRBD1 | TRBV5-4 | CASSSGQRSPYEQYF | TGTGCCAGCAGCTCGGGACAGAGGAGCCCCTACGAGCAGTACTTC
TRBJ1-1 | NA | NA | TRBV6-1 | CASSGGRTMNTEAFF | TGTGCCAGCAGTGGTGGACGGACTATGAACACTGAAGCTTTCTTT
TRBJ1-1 | NA | TRBD1 | TRBV5-1 | CASRSGQPNGDTEAFF | TGCGCCAGCAGATCGGGACAGCCTAACGGGGACACTGAAGCTTTCTTT
TRBJ2-5 | NA | NA | TRBV27 | CASSFRGQETQYF | TGTGCCAGCAGCTTCCGGGGCCAAGAGACCCAGTACTTC
TRBJ1-4 | NA | TRBD1 | TRBV5-1 | CASSLGQGARMDEKLFF | TGCGCCAGCAGCTTGGGACAGGGGGCGAGGATGGATGAAAAACTGTTTTTT
TRBJ2-4 | NA | TRBD2 | TRBV11-2 | CASSLVSGRAKNIQYF | TGTGCCAGCAGCTTAGTGAGCGGGAGGGCCAAAAACATTCAGTACTTC
TRBJ1-3 | NA | NA | TRBV29-1 | CSVSRVPSGNTIYF | TGCAGCGTTTCCAGGGTACCCTCTGGAAACACCATATATTTT
TRBJ1-2 | NA | NA | TRBV29-1 | CSHLTGSDGYTF | TGCAGCCACCTCACAGGGAGTGATGGCTACACCTTC
TRBJ2-3 | NA | TRBD2 | TRBV5-4 | CASSLGTSGRADTQYF | TGTGCCAGCAGCTTGGGGACTAGCGGGAGGGCAGATACGCAGTATTTT
TRBJ2-1 | NA | TRBD1 | TRBV5-1 | CASSGDRIGEQFF | TGCGCCAGCAGCGGGGACAGAATCGGTGAGCAGTTCTTC
TRBJ1-6 | NA | TRBD1 | TRBV9 | CASSPRDRNSPLHF | TGTGCCAGCAGCCCCCGGGACAGGAATTCACCCCTCCACTTT
TRBJ2-7 | NA | TRBD1 | TRBV4-1 | CASSQMTGAAYEQYF | TGCGCCAGCAGCCAGATGACAGGGGCGGCCTACGAGCAGTACTTC
TRBJ1-4 | NA | TRBD1 | TRBV5-3 | CACVGQGAWANEKLFF | TGTGCCTGCGTGGGACAGGGGGCATGGGCAAACGAAAAACTGTTTTTT
TRBJ1-2 | NA | NA | TRBV7-2 | CASSLANLPYGYTF | TGTGCCAGCAGCTTAGCTAATCTCCCCTATGGCTACACCTTC
TRBJ2-5 | NA | TRBD1 | TRBV19 | CASSIVGTGLQETQYF | TGTGCCAGTAGTATAGTGGGGACAGGGCTACAAGAGACCCAGTACTTC
TRBJ2-7 | NA | NA | TRBV9 | CASSVRGLDEQYF | TGTGCCAGCAGCGTGCGGGGCTTGGACGAGCAGTACTTC
TRBJ2-7 | NA | NA | TRBV30 | CAWSSGTLISYEQYF | TGTGCCTGGAGTTCCGGGACACTTATCTCCTACGAGCAGTACTTC
TRBJ1-2 | NA | TRBD1 | TRBV19 | CATKPSGGRAHYGYTF | TGTGCCACTAAGCCCTCAGGGGGGCGGGCCCACTATGGCTACACCTTC
TRBJ1-1 | NA | TRBD1 | TRBV7-9 | CSSSPWGQENTEAFF | TGTTCCAGCAGCCCTTGGGGACAGGAGAACACTGAAGCTTTCTTT
TRBJ1-2 | NA | NA | TRBV28 | CASSLPQGENGYTF | TGTGCCAGCAGTTTGCCACAGGGAGAGAATGGCTACACCTTC
TRBJ1-1 | NA | NA | TRBV6-5 | CASTYGGDTEAFF | TGTGCCAGCACCTATGGGGGGGATACTGAAGCTTTCTTT
TRBJ2-3 | NA | NA | TRBV25-1 | CASSSTGTGDTQYF | TGTGCCAGCAGCTCCACAGGGACGGGAGATACGCAGTATTTT
TRBJ2-7 | NA | TRBD1 | TRBV5-5 | CASSLVPAGGPYEQYF | TGTGCCAGCAGCTTGGTTCCGGCAGGGGGCCCCTACGAGCAGTACTTC
TRBJ1-4 | NA | NA | TRBV7-2 | CASSQRHAYNEKLFF | TGTGCCAGCAGCCAAAGACACGCCTATAATGAAAAACTGTTTTTT
TRBJ2-1 | NA | NA | TRBV2 | CASTTSHEQFF | TGTGCCAGCACAACAAGTCATGAGCAGTTCTTC